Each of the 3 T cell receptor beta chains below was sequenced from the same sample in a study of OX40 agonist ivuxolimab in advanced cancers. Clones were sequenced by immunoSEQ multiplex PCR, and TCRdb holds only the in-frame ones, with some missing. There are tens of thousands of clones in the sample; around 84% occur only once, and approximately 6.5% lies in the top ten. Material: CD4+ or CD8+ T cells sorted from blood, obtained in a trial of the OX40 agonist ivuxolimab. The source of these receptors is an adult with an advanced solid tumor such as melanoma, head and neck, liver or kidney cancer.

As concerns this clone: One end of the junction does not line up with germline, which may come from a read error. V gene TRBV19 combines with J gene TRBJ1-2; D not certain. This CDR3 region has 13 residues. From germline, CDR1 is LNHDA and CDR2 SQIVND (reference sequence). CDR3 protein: CASSIPGVGLTSF. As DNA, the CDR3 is TGTGCCAGTAGTATTCCGGGCGTAGGGTTGACCTCCTTC.

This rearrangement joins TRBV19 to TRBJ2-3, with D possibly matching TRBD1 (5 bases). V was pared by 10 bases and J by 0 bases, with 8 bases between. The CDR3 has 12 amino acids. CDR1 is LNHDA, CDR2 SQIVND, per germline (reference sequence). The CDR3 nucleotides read TGTGCCATCAGGGCCAGCACAGATACGCAGTATTTT. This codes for CAIRASTDTQYF.

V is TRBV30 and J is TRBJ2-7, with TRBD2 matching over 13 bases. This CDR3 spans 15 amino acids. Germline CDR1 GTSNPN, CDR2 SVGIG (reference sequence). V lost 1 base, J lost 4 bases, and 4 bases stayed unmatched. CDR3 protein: CAWSARTSGRYEQYF. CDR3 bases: TGTGCCTGGAGTGCGCGGACTAGCGGGAGATACGAGCAGTACTTC. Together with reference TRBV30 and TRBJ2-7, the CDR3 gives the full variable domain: SQTIHQWPATLVQPVGSPLSLECTVEGTSNPNLYWYRQAAGRGLQLLFYSVGIGQISSEVPQNLSASRPQDRQFILSSKKLLLSDSGFYLCAWSARTSGRYEQYFGPGTRLTVT.